The present T cell receptor (beta chain) was sequenced within a study of cytomegalovirus exposure and HLA in healthy donors. As regards this clone: Its target is unknown.

Amplification used 60 Vbeta primers and 13 Jbeta primers. Repertoires were generated with immunoSEQ multiplex PCR, while TCRdb's copy carries only in-frame clones and drops some. In the table there are about 160,000 clones, 75% to 90% of which are singletons. General observations from the study: Upon later analysis, HLA-associated TCR beta chains proved more clonally expanded than other, equally common chains. Among TCR beta chains, those listed as cytomegalovirus-associated numbered some 170.

After removal of 5 bases from V and 5 bases from J, the junction contained 8 bases not matched to a gene. Germline V gene lookup returns CDR1 SGHTA and CDR2 FQGNSA. CDR3 size: 16 residues. The chain couples TRBV7-2 to TRBJ2-5; the match to TRBD2 covers 13 bases. The receptor was derived from a man aged 25 to 45 in good health and CMV-seronegative. The specimen was PBMCs. The chain's CDR3 is CASSLWTSGGAETQYF. The CDR3 nucleotides are TGTGCCAGCAGCCTATGGACTAGCGGGGGTGCGGAGACCCAGTACTTC.